Below, one TCR beta chain is given with its context. These data come from a study of PD-1 and CTLA-4 blockade in melanoma. This CDR3 spans 15 amino acids. Germline V CDR1 and CDR2: MNHEY, SVGAGI. With 9 bases clipped from V and 5 bases from J, the junction kept 13 bases outside the gene matches. Some clones are missing from TCRdb's copy, which holds only in-frame ones; the method was immunoSEQ multiplex PCR. This table has 25,000 to 40,000 clones, about nine tenths appearing once. The receptor's source is a human donor with melanoma. The source material was CD8+ T cells from peripheral blood, sampled from a patient given anti-PD-1 treatment. The rearrangement joins TRBV6-5 to TRBJ1-5; 7 nucleotides match TRBD1. The CDR3 reads CARQGRPVGDQPQHF. CDR3 in DNA: TGTGCCAGACAGGGGAGGCCGGTTGGAGATCAGCCCCAGCATTTT.